The 8 T cell receptor beta chains given below trace back to one sample, sequenced in a study of Ad26.COV2.S vaccination and SARS-CoV-2 variants (dated by TCRdb to the early 2020s). The sample's treatment or condition, from its label and the paper: around 19 received Ad26.COV2.S at low or high dose, single or two shots; roughly 5 received placebo; per-sample allocation not given. For vaccine and placebo recipients, the sequenced repertoires came from samples collected on day 63 after the first injection. Library method: the immunoSEQ multiplex PCR assay. Here the immuneACCESS table is served through TCRdb, limited to in-frame sequences with V and J called. Missing clones are a known gap in these copies; in checked studies unresolved V genes cover under half, and the rest lacks a known reason. The sample has about 460,000 clones on record, roughly 87% of them singletons. In total, the top ten clones hold about 1.7% of the sample.

Sequencing used peripheral blood, obtained in a trial of Ad26.COV2.S vaccine versus placebo. These receptors all come from a person aged 18-60 years who received the Ad26.COV2.S COVID-19 vaccine or a placebo.

This chain joins TRBV5-1 and TRBJ2-1; D is unresolved. Germline V gives CDR1 SGHRS, CDR2 YFSETQ. The CDR3 has 17 residues. The V and J ends lost 0 bases and 5 bases respectively, with 18 bases between them. The CDR3 reads CASSLVKTGSQDNEQFF. CDR3 DNA: TGCGCCAGCAGCTTGGTTAAAACCGGGTCCCAAGACAATGAGCAGTTCTTC. Combining the CDR3 with reference TRBV5-1 and TRBJ2-1 gives the whole variable domain KAGVTQTPRYLIKTRGQQVTLSCSPISGHRSVSWYQQTPGQGLQFLFEYFSETQRNKGNFPGRFSGRQFSNSRSEMNVSTLELGDSALYLCASSLVKTGSQDNEQFFGPGTRLTVL.

The CDR3 loop is CASSAYRGQPQHF. The CDR3 DNA reads TGTGCCAGCAGCGCCTACAGGGGTCAGCCCCAGCATTTT. The gene calls are TRBV7-9 and TRBJ1-5; the match to TRBD1 covers 7 bases. The ends lost 5 bases at V and 6 bases at J; junction bases unmatched: 4. CDR1 SEHNR and CDR2 FQNEAQ come from the germline V gene (reference sequence). The CDR3 spans 13 residues.

This clone is a singleton in its sample. V gene TRBV2 combines with J gene TRBJ1-2, with D possibly being TRBD1 (6 bases). Germline values: CDR1 SNHLY, CDR2 FYNNEI. The CDR3 contains 14 residues. Trimming removed 4 bases at V and 7 bases at J, with 16 bases between. The CDR3 DNA reads as TGTGCCAGCAGTGTCCGACAGGAGCGTGGTGGCTACACCTTC. Protein sequence: CASSVRQERGGYTF.

The chain uses TRBV19 and TRBJ2-2; D might be TRBD2 (5 bases). There are 17 residues in the CDR3. Trimming removed 3 bases from V and 6 bases from J, with 20 bases in between. The germline CDR1 and CDR2 sequences are LNHDA and SQIVND (reference sequence). The CDR3 sequence is CASSMPGNPSRSGELFF. For the CDR3, the DNA is TGTGCCAGTAGTATGCCCGGGAACCCTTCTCGGTCCGGGGAGCTGTTTTTT.

J is TRBJ2-3 and V is TRBV12-3 or TRBV12-4; no firm D call. This CDR3 is 13 amino acids long. Trimming took off 10 bases at V and 2 bases at J, with 13 bases between the two ends. The CDR3: CANGRRITDTQYF. As DNA, the CDR3 is TGTGCCAACGGTCGGCGAATCACAGATACGCAGTATTTT.

V usage is TRBV29-1 and J usage is TRBJ1-2; no firm D call. This CDR3 spans 12 amino acids. From germline, CDR1 is SQVTM and CDR2 ANQGSEA. Trimming removed 5 bases at V and 8 bases at J, with 15 bases between. The CDR3, as DNA: TGCAGCGTTTACGGCCCGGGCAACGGCTACACCTTC. Encoded protein: CSVYGPGNGYTF.

CDR3 region: CASSGRSDSYEQYF. The DNA for the CDR3 is TGTGCCAGCAGCGGACGTTCCGATTCCTACGAGCAGTACTTC. The chain joins TRBV25-1 to TRBJ2-7; D not certain. Trimming cost V 6 bases and J 1 base, with 13 bases left between them. CDR3 length equals 14 residues. Germline V gene lookup returns CDR1 MGHDK and CDR2 SYGVNS.

Written as DNA, the CDR3 is TGTGCCAGCAGCTTAAACACCCCGGGACAGGAGTACACTGAAGCTTTCTTT. This codes for CASSLNTPGQEYTEAFF. The chain employs TRBV7-9 and TRBJ1-1; 8 bases are shared with TRBD1. After removal of 2 bases from V and 3 bases from J, the junction contained 11 bases not matched to a gene. Germline CDR1 and CDR2: SEHNR and FQNEAQ (reference sequence). The CDR3 has 17 residues.